The present TCR beta chain was sequenced within a study of T cell repertoires in cytomegalovirus infection. Germline CDR1 and CDR2: LNHDA and SQIVND (reference sequence). V was pared by 6 bases and J by 1 base, with 8 bases of the junction left unmatched. This CDR3 region has 15 residues. The study, taken as a whole, reports: Carriers of CMV plus the relevant HLA were identified by cumulative public TCR beta family frequency.

Comment on this clonotype: The antigen is not known.

One entry per CDR3 protein, called by TCRdb with MiXCR from the reads. The sample lists some 920,000 distinct CDR3 sequences; about 33% were seen once. This chain links TRBV19 with TRBJ1-1; 7 bases match TRBD1. The starting material was cultured CD8+ T cells from PBMCs, obtained from culture after CMV antigen stimulation. The receptor was derived from a human donor in good health (CMV status not recorded). Some clones in this sample may be carry-over from other donors' samples. The CDR3 coding sequence is TGTGCCAGTAGCGGCCTGGGACAGCCGAACACTGAAGCTTTCTTT. Its protein is CASSGLGQPNTEAFF.